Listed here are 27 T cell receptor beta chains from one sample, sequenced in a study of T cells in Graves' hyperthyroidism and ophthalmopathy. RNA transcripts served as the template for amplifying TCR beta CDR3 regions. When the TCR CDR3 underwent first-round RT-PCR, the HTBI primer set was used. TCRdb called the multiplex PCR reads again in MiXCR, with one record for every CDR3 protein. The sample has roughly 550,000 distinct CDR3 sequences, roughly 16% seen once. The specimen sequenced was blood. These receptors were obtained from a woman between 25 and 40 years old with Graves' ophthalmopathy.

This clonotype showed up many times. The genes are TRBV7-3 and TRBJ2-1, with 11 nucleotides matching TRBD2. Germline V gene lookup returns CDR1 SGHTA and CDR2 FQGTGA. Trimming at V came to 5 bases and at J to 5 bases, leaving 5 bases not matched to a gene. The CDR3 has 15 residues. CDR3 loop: CASSEGLAANNEQFF. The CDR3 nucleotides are TGTGCCAGCAGCGAGGGACTAGCGGCCAACAATGAGCAGTTCTTC.

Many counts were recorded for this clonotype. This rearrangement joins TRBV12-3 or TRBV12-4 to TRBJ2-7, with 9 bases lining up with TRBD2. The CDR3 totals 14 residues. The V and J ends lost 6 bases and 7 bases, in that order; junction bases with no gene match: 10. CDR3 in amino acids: CASREREALGEQYF. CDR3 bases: TGTGCCAGCAGAGAGCGGGAGGCCCTGGGGGAGCAGTACTTC.

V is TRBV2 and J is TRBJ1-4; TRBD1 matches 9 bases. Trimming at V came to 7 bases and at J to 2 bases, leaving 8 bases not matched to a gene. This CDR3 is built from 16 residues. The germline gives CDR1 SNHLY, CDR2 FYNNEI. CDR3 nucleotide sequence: TGTGCCAGCACCCGGGACAGGGTTTGGACTAATGAAAAACTGTTTTTT. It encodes CASTRDRVWTNEKLFF.

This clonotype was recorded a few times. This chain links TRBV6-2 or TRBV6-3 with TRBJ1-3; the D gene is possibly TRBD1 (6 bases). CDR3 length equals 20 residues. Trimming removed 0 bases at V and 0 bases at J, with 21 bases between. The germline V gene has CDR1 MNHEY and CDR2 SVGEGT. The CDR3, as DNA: TGTGCCAGCAGTTACTCGTCCGGGACACCAAAAAAGAGCTCTGGAAACACCATATATTTT. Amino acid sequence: CASSYSSGTPKKSSGNTIYF.

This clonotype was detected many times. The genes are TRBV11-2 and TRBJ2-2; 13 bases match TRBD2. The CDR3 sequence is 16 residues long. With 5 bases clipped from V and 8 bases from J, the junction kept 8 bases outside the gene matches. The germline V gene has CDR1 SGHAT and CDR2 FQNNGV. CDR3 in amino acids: CASSPILAGGPGELFF. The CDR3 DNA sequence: TGTGCCAGCAGCCCAATACTAGCGGGAGGGCCTGGGGAGCTGTTTTTT.

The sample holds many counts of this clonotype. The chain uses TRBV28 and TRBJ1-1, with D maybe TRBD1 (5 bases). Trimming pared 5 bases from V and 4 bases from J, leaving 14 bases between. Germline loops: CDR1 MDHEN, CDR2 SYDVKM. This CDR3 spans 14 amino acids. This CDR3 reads CASSLGGLSTEAFF. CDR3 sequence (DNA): TGTGCCAGCAGTCTTGGGGGGTTGAGCACTGAAGCTTTCTTT.

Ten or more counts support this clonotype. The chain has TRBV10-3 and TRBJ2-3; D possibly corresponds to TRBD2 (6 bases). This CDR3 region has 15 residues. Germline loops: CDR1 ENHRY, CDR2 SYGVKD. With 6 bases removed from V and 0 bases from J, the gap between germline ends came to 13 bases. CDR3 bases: TGTGCCATCAGCGAGACCAGCGGGAGCACAGATACGCAGTATTTT. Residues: CAISETSGSTDTQYF.

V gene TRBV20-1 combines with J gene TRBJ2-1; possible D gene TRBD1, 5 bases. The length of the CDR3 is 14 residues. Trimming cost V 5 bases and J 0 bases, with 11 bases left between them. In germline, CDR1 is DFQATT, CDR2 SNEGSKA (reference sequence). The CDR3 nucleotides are TGCAGTGCTGTTGACAGAGGCTCCTACAATGAGCAGTTCTTC. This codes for CSAVDRGSYNEQFF.

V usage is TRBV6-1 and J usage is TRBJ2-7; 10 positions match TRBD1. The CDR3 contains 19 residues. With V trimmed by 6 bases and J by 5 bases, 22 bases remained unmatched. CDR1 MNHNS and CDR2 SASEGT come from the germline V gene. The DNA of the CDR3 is TGTGCCAGCAGGCACAGGTCATTTATGCGGGACAGGGGTAAGCACGAGCAGTACTTC. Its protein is CASRHRSFMRDRGKHEQYF.

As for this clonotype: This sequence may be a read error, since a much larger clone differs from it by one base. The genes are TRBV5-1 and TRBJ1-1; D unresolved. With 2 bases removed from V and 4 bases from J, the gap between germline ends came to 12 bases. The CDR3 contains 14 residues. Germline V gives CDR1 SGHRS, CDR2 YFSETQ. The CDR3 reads CASSLAQTSTEAFF. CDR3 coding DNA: TGCGCCAGCAGCTTAGCCCAAACGAGCACTGAAGCTTTCTTT.

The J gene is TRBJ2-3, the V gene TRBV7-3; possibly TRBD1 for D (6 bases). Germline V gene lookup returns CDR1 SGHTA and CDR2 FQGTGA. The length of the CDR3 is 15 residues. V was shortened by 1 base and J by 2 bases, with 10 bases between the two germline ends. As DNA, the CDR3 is TGTGCCAGCAGCTTAATACAGGGCCCCACAGATACGCAGTATTTT. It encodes CASSLIQGPTDTQYF.

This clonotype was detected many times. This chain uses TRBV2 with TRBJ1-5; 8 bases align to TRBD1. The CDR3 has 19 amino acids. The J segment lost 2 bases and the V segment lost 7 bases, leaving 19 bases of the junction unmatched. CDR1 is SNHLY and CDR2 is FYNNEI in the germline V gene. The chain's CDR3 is CASTLQGAGKYSGNQPQHF. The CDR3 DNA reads TGTGCCAGCACCCTTCAGGGGGCTGGGAAATATAGTGGCAATCAGCCCCAGCATTTT.

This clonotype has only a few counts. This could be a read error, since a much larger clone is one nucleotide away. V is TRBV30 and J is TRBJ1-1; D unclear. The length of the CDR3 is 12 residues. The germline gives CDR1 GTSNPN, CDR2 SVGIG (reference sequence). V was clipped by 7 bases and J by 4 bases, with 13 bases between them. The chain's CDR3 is CALRALATEAFF. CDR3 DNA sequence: TGTGCCTTGAGAGCCCTGGCCACTGAAGCTTTCTTT.

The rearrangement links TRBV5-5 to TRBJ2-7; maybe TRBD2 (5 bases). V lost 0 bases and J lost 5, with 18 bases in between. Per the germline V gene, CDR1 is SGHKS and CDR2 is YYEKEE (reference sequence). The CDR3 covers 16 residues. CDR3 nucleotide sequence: TGTGCCAGCAGCTTGGTACCCCAAATTTCGAGGGACGAGCAGTACTTC. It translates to CASSLVPQISRDEQYF.

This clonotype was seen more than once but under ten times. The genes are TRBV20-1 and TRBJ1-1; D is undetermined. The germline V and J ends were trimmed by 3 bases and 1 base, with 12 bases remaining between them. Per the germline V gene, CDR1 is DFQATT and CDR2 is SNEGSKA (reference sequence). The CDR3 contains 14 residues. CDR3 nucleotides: TGCAGTGCTAGCAATCTAGAGGGGAACACTGAAGCTTTCTTT. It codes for CSASNLEGNTEAFF.

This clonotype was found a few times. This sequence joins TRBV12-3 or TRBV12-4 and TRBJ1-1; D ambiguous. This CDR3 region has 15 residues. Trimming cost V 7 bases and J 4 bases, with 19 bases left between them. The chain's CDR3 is CASTWGGPGATEAFF. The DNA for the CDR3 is TGTGCCAGCACCTGGGGTGGGCCGGGCGCCACTGAAGCTTTCTTT.

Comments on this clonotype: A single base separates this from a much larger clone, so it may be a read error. The chain's CDR3 is CASSETGNEQSF. DNA of the CDR3: TGTGCCAGCAGCGAGACAGGGAATGAGCAGTCCTTC. This rearrangement joins TRBV7-3 to TRBJ2-1; 7 bases align to TRBD1. CDR1 is SGHTA and CDR2 is FQGTGA in the germline V gene. This CDR3 is built from 12 residues.

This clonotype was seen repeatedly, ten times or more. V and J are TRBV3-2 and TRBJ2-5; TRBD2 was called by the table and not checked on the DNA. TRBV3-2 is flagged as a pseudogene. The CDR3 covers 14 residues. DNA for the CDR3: TGTGCCAGCAGCCAAGTCGAGGGCGGAGAGACCCAGTACTTC. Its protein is CASSQVEGGETQYF.

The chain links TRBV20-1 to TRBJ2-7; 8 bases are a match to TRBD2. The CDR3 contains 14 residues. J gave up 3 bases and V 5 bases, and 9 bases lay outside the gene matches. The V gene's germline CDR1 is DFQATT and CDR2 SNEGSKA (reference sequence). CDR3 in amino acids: CSAFVAGRFYEQYF. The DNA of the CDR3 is TGCAGTGCTTTCGTAGCGGGAAGGTTCTACGAGCAGTACTTC.

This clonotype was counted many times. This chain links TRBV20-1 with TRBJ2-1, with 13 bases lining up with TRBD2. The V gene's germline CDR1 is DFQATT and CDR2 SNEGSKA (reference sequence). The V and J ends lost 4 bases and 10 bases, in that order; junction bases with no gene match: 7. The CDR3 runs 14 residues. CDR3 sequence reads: CSATLPTSGREQFF. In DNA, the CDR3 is TGCAGTGCTACGCTCCCGACTAGCGGGAGGGAGCAGTTCTTC.

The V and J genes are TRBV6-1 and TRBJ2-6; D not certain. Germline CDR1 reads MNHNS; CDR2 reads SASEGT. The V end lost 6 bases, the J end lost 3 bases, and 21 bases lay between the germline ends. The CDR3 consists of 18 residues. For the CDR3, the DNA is TGTGCCAGCAGCTCCCAGGCTGTTTCGCTGGGTGGGGCCAACGTCCTGACTTTC. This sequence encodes CASSSQAVSLGGANVLTF.

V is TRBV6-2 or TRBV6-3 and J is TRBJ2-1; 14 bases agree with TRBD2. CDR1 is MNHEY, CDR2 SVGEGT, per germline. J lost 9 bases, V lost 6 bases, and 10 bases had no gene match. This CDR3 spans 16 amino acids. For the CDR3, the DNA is TGTGCCAGCAGCCCGTCGGGACTAGCGGGAGTACGTGAGCAGTTCTTC. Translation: CASSPSGLAGVREQFF.

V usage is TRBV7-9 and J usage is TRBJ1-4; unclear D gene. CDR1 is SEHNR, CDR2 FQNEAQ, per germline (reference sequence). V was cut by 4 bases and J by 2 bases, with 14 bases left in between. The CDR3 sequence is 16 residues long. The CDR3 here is CASSSDSSATNEKLFF. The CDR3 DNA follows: TGTGCCAGCAGCTCAGACTCTTCCGCTACTAATGAAAAACTGTTTTTT.

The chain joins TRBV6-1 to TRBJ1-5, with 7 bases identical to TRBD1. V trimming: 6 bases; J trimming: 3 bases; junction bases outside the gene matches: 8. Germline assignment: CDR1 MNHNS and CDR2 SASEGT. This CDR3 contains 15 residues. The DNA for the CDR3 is TGTGCCAGCAGACCCGCAGGGGGGGCCAATCAGCCCCAGCATTTT. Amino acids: CASRPAGGANQPQHF.

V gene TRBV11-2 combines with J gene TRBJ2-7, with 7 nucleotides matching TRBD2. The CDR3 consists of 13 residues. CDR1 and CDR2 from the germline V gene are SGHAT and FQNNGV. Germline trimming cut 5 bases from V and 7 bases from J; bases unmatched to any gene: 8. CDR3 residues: CASSPAGPGEQYF. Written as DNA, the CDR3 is TGTGCCAGCAGCCCAGCGGGACCTGGAGAGCAGTACTTC.

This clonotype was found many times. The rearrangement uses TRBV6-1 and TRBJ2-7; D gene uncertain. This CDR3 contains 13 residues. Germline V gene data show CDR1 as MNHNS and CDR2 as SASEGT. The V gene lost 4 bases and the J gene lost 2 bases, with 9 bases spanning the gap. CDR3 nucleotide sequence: TGTGCCAGCAGTGTCGCAGAAACCTACGAGCAGTACTTC. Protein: CASSVAETYEQYF.

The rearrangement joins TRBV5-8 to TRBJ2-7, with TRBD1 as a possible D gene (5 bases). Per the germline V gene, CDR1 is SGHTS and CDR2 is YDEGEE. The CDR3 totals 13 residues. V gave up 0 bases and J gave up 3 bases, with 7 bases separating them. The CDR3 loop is CASSLGGRYEQYF. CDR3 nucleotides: TGTGCCAGCAGCTTGGGGGGCCGCTACGAGCAGTACTTC.